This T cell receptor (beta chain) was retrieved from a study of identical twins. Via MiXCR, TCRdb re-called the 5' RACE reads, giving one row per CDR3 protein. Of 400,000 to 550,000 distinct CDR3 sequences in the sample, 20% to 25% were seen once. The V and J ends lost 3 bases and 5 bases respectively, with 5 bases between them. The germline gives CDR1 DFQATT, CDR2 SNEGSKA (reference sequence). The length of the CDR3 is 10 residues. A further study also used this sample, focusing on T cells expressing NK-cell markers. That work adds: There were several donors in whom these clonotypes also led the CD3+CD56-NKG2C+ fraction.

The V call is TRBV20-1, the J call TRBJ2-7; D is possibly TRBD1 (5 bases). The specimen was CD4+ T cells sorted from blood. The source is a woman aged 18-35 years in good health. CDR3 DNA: TGCAGTGCTAGCAGGGACGAGCAGTACTTC. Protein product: CSASRDEQYF.